A single sample is the source of the 28 T cell receptor beta chains below, sequenced in a study of cytomegalovirus exposure and HLA in healthy donors. The PCR had 60 Vbeta and 13 Jbeta primers. Libraries were prepared by immunoSEQ multiplex PCR; TCRdb keeps only in-frame clonotypes and omits some of them. This sample yields 100,000 to 150,000 clones, of which roughly 70% are seen a single time; approximately 6.3% belongs to the top ten. Sequencing was performed on PBMCs. These receptor sequences come from a man aged 35-49 years in good health and CMV-seropositive.

This chain links TRBV5-6 with TRBJ2-1; TRBD2 agrees at 8 bases. The V gene end was trimmed by 2 bases and the J gene end by 8 bases; junction bases not matched to a gene: 6. The length of the CDR3 is 14 residues. Germline V gene sequence: CDR1 SGHDT, CDR2 YYEEEE. CDR3 nucleotide sequence: TGTGCCAGCAGCTTCTACGGGGGGGCCGATGAGCAGTTCTTC. Residues: CASSFYGGADEQFF.

The chain joins TRBV18 to TRBJ2-5; TRBD1 aligns across 8 bases. The better agreement between TRBJ2-7 and the DNA end casts doubt on the J call. This CDR3 spans 14 amino acids. The germline gives CDR1 KGHSH, CDR2 LQKENI. DNA of the CDR3: TGTGCCAGCTCACCAAGGGACAGGTCCTACGAGCAGTACTTC. Translating it yields CASSPRDRSYEQYF.

This rearrangement joins TRBV2 to TRBJ1-5; 10 bases agree with TRBD1. Germline V gene lookup returns CDR1 SNHLY and CDR2 FYNNEI. V was clipped by 8 bases and J by 4 bases; unmatched bases: 5. The CDR3 contains 14 residues. The CDR3 spells CASGRQGANQPQHF. The CDR3 DNA follows: TGTGCCAGCGGAAGACAGGGGGCTAATCAGCCCCAGCATTTT.

The rearrangement uses TRBV28 and TRBJ1-1, with D tentatively TRBD1 (6 bases). The CDR3 has 13 amino acids. The V and J ends lost 7 bases and 3 bases respectively, with 12 bases between them. Per germline, CDR1 MDHEN and CDR2 SYDVKM. CDR3 nucleotide sequence: TGTGCCAGCACCTCGGACAGTTACACTGAAGCTTTCTTT. It translates to CASTSDSYTEAFF.

The rearrangement links TRBV6-6 to TRBJ2-7, with D possibly TRBD1 on 5 matching bases. Germline V gene lookup returns CDR1 MNHNY and CDR2 SVGAGI (reference sequence). CDR3 size: 12 residues. The V and J ends lost 4 bases and 3 bases respectively, with 7 bases between them. The CDR3 here is CASSSTGYEQYF. The CDR3 DNA reads as TGTGCCAGCAGTTCCACAGGCTACGAGCAGTACTTC.

The chain combines TRBV27 with TRBJ2-3; perhaps TRBD2 as D (6 bases). Germline V gene sequence: CDR1 MNHEY, CDR2 SMNVEV (reference sequence). V lost 6 bases to trimming and J lost 2 bases, with 9 bases between them. The CDR3 runs 13 residues. The CDR3 sequence is CASRKRATDTQYF. The CDR3 DNA is TGTGCCAGCAGGAAGCGGGCCACAGATACGCAGTATTTT.

As DNA, the CDR3 is TGTGCCAGTAGCCCGACAGGGCTGGTCTCAACTAATGAAAAACTGTTTTTT. It specifies CASSPTGLVSTNEKLFF. The V and J genes are TRBV19 and TRBJ1-4, with 7 bases matching TRBD1. Germline CDR1 LNHDA, CDR2 SQIVND (reference sequence). The CDR3 is made up of 17 amino acids. V lost 6 bases and J lost 0; bases outside the gene matches: 10.

V usage is TRBV6-6 and J usage is TRBJ1-1; TRBD1 matches at 12 bases. This CDR3 contains 16 residues. With V trimmed by 0 bases and J by 5 bases, 4 bases remained unmatched. Germline CDR1 is MNHNY and CDR2 is SVGAGI (reference sequence). The CDR3 spells CASSYSGQGAGTEAFF. CDR3 DNA: TGTGCCAGCAGTTACTCGGGACAGGGGGCCGGGACTGAAGCTTTCTTT.

The chain employs TRBV5-1 and TRBJ2-5; 7 nucleotides match TRBD1. This CDR3 comprises 15 residues. Unmatched junction bases numbered 7, after V lost 0 bases and J lost 5 bases. The germline V gene has CDR1 SGHRS and CDR2 YFSETQ. The CDR3 here is CASSLGDRVAETQYF. In DNA, the CDR3 is TGCGCCAGCAGCTTGGGAGACAGGGTTGCGGAGACCCAGTACTTC.

V usage is TRBV6-5 and J usage is TRBJ2-7; possible D gene TRBD2, 5 bases. Germline V gives CDR1 MNHEY, CDR2 SVGAGI. The CDR3 sequence is 14 residues long. V was cut by 6 bases and J by 6 bases, with 18 bases left in between. DNA of the CDR3: TGTGCCAGCAGACCTTCCCGGGGTTTGGGCGAGCAGTACTTC. It yields the protein CASRPSRGLGEQYF.

V is TRBV7-8 and J is TRBJ1-5; TRBD1 aligns across 8 bases. Germline V gene lookup returns CDR1 SGHVS and CDR2 FQNEAQ. This CDR3 region has 19 residues. Germline trimming cut 3 bases from V and 0 bases from J; bases unmatched to any gene: 13. CDR3 residues: CASSFTRDRSTNSNQPQHF. In DNA, the CDR3 is TGTGCCAGCAGCTTTACCCGGGACAGGAGTACTAATAGCAATCAGCCCCAGCATTTT.

Only one count was recorded for this clone. This sequence joins TRBV5-6 and TRBJ1-1, with 9 nucleotides matching TRBD1. Germline V gene lookup returns CDR1 SGHDT and CDR2 YYEEEE. CDR3 length: 14 residues. After removal of 7 bases from V and 4 bases from J, the junction contained 8 bases not matched to a gene. CDR3 sequence reads: CASAPETGGTEAFF. CDR3 nucleotide sequence: TGTGCCAGCGCTCCCGAGACAGGGGGCACTGAAGCTTTCTTT.

This chain uses TRBV29-1 with TRBJ1-2; D might be TRBD1 (6 bases). The germline V and J ends were trimmed by 2 bases and 7 bases, with 17 bases remaining between them. The CDR3 covers 14 residues. In germline, CDR1 is SQVTM, CDR2 ANQGSEA. The chain's CDR3 is CSVELQGGFSGYTF. The CDR3 region has the DNA TGCAGCGTTGAACTACAGGGTGGCTTCTCTGGCTACACCTTC.

V gene TRBV27 combines with J gene TRBJ2-1, with 8 positions matching TRBD1. V lost 4 bases and J lost 4; bases outside the gene matches: 15. The CDR3 is 18 residues long. Germline CDR1 is MNHEY and CDR2 is SMNVEV (reference sequence). The CDR3 is CASSSRSRGLGAYNEQFF. CDR3 DNA: TGTGCCAGCAGTTCCCGTTCCAGGGGGCTAGGGGCTTACAATGAGCAGTTCTTC.

V usage is TRBV2 and J usage is TRBJ1-5, with D possibly matching TRBD1 (5 bases). V lost 5 bases and J lost 6, with 14 bases in between. Germline CDR1 and CDR2: SNHLY and FYNNEI. The CDR3 extends over 14 amino acids. The CDR3 here is CASSFREFGQPQHF. CDR3 sequence (DNA): TGTGCCAGCAGTTTCAGGGAATTCGGTCAGCCCCAGCATTTT.

This clone was seen just once. The chain couples TRBV5-1 to TRBJ2-3, with a possible D match to TRBD2 (7 bases). This CDR3 contains 15 residues. The germline V gene has CDR1 SGHRS and CDR2 YFSETQ. V dropped 2 bases and J dropped 4 bases, with 14 bases sitting between them. In nucleotides, the CDR3 is TGCGCCAGCAGCTTTGGGGGGGCAGGGGCAGATACGCAGTATTTT. Translating it yields CASSFGGAGADTQYF.

This rearrangement joins TRBV18 to TRBJ1-2; no firm D call. The germline V gene has CDR1 KGHSH and CDR2 LQKENI. This CDR3 has 13 residues. V gave up 3 bases and J gave up 1 base, with 6 bases separating them. Here the CDR3 DNA reads TGTGCCAGCTCACCCGCGTATAACTATGGCTACACCTTC. Protein product: CASSPAYNYGYTF.

V gene TRBV6-4 combines with J gene TRBJ1-1; D might be TRBD1 (5 bases). Trimming took off 9 bases at V and 4 bases at J, with 15 bases between the two ends. Germline V lookup: CDR1 MRHNA, CDR2 SNTAGT. This CDR3 is built from 13 residues. As DNA, the CDR3 is TGTGCCAGGATGCAGGGTTTTGCCACTGAAGCTTTCTTT. Its protein product is CARMQGFATEAFF.

The V and J genes are TRBV19 and TRBJ1-1; possible D gene TRBD1, 6 bases. The CDR3 length is 14 residues. Trimming stripped 5 bases from V and 5 bases from J, with 15 bases between. The germline gives CDR1 LNHDA, CDR2 SQIVND (reference sequence). CDR3 DNA sequence: TGTGCCAGTAGTTCTGGGGGGGCGAGAACTGAAGCTTTCTTT. This sequence encodes CASSSGGARTEAFF.

The CDR3 DNA reads as TGTGCCAGCAGTAACAGACCCACCGGGGAGCTGTTTTTT. It translates to CASSNRPTGELFF. This chain uses TRBV2 with TRBJ2-2; D is uncertain. Germline V gives CDR1 SNHLY, CDR2 FYNNEI. V was shortened by 5 bases and J by 4 bases, with 8 bases between the two germline ends. CDR3 size: 13 residues.

This clone was detected once. The chain carries TRBV27 and TRBJ1-1; D is unclear. The CDR3 has 13 residues. Germline V gives CDR1 MNHEY, CDR2 SMNVEV (reference sequence). With 11 bases removed from V and 0 bases from J, the gap between germline ends came to 13 bases. Here the CDR3 DNA reads TGTGCCTCCGCGCGAGGGATGAACACTGAAGCTTTCTTT. Translation gives CASARGMNTEAFF.

The chain has TRBV28 and TRBJ2-5, with 8 bases fitting TRBD2. After removal of 3 bases from V and 5 bases from J, the junction contained 5 bases not matched to a gene. CDR1 is MDHEN and CDR2 is SYDVKM in the germline V gene. This CDR3 spans 14 amino acids. The CDR3 here is CASSFGGVRETQYF. CDR3 DNA sequence: TGTGCCAGCAGTTTCGGGGGGGTGAGGGAGACCCAGTACTTC.

V is TRBV9 and J is TRBJ1-1; D remains ambiguous. CDR3 length equals 16 residues. CDR1 SGDLS and CDR2 YYNGEE come from the germline V gene. V was clipped by 0 bases and J by 3 bases, with 15 bases between them. Here the CDR3 reads CASSVGWQIMDTEAFF. In nucleotides, the CDR3 is TGTGCCAGCAGCGTAGGGTGGCAGATAATGGACACTGAAGCTTTCTTT. The whole variable domain, remainder taken from reference TRBV9 and TRBJ1-1, is DSGVTQTPKHLITATGQRVTLRCSPRSGDLSVYWYQQSLDQGLQFLIQYYNGEERAKGNILERFSAQQFPDLHSELNLSSLELGDSALYFCASSVGWQIMDTEAFFGQGTRLTVV.

V is TRBV27 and J is TRBJ2-7, with a weak D call TRBD2 (6 bases). The V and J ends lost 3 bases and 6 bases respectively, with 12 bases between them. CDR1 and CDR2 from the germline V gene are MNHEY and SMNVEV (reference sequence). CDR3 size: 13 residues. The chain's CDR3 is CASSFEGGFEQYF. Here the CDR3 DNA reads TGTGCCAGCAGTTTTGAGGGAGGTTTCGAGCAGTACTTC.

This sequence joins TRBV28 and TRBJ2-4, with D possibly matching TRBD2 (5 bases). V gave up 5 bases and J gave up 8 bases, with 10 bases separating them. There are 12 residues in the CDR3. Looked up from germline, CDR1 is MDHEN and CDR2 is SYDVKM. The CDR3 spells CASSRDSDIQYF. CDR3 bases: TGTGCCAGCAGTAGGGATAGCGACATTCAGTACTTC.

The rearrangement joins TRBV7-8 to TRBJ2-2; 10 bases agree with TRBD2. The CDR3 is 16 residues long. The V and J ends lost 5 bases and 4 bases, in that order; junction bases with no gene match: 7. CDR1 and CDR2 (germline): SGHVS, FQNEAQ. CDR3 bases: TGTGCCAGCAGCCCCCTAGCGGGGGTACTCACCGGGGAGCTGTTTTTT. Protein: CASSPLAGVLTGELFF.

V usage is TRBV5-4 and J usage is TRBJ2-2; D may be TRBD1 (5 bases). V lost 4 bases and J 4 bases, leaving 17 bases between the germline ends. CDR1 is SGHNT and CDR2 is YYREEE in the germline V gene (reference sequence). The CDR3 is 16 amino acids. The CDR3 here is CASSPTGPDSTGELFF. The CDR3 region has the DNA TGTGCCAGCAGCCCAACCGGGCCCGACAGCACCGGGGAGCTGTTTTTT.

The chain carries TRBV28 and TRBJ1-5, with a weak D call TRBD1 (5 bases). Trimming removed 1 base from V and 5 bases from J, with 12 bases in between. This CDR3 region has 15 residues. From germline, CDR1 is MDHEN and CDR2 SYDVKM. For the CDR3, the DNA is TGTGCCAGCAGTTTATTCTCGGGGGATTATCAGCCCCAGCATTTT. It specifies CASSLFSGDYQPQHF.